A single sample gave rise to the 23 T cell receptor beta chains below, sequenced in a study of cytomegalovirus exposure and HLA in healthy donors. PCR primers comprised 60 Vbeta and 13 Jbeta primers. Some clones are missing from TCRdb's copy, which holds only in-frame ones; the method was immunoSEQ multiplex PCR. This sample has about 300,000 clones, with roughly 89% found just once. Material: PBMCs. The origin of the receptors is a man in his forties or fifties in good health and CMV-seropositive.

This chain connects TRBV28 to TRBJ1-2; D is perhaps TRBD1 (5 bases). CDR3 length: 15 amino acids. V lost 6 bases and J lost 8, with 22 bases in between. CDR1 and CDR2 (germline): MDHEN, SYDVKM. CDR3 nucleotides: TGTGCCAGCAGATACCGGGACTTTAAGGTGGACGGCTACACCTTC. Translation: CASRYRDFKVDGYTF.

V is TRBV28 and J is TRBJ2-7, with TRBD1 matching over 12 bases. Trimming at V came to 6 bases and at J to 5 bases, leaving 11 bases not matched to a gene. The CDR3 is made up of 16 amino acids. Germline V lookup: CDR1 MDHEN, CDR2 SYDVKM. The CDR3 DNA follows: TGTGCCAGCAGCTGGGAGCTGGGACAGGGGGCTAACGAGCAGTACTTC. Its protein product is CASSWELGQGANEQYF.

V is TRBV2 and J is TRBJ1-2; 10 bases match TRBD1. From germline, CDR1 is SNHLY and CDR2 FYNNEI. V trimming: 4 bases; J trimming: 4 bases; junction bases outside the gene matches: 6. The CDR3 sequence is 15 residues long. The CDR3 protein is CASSVRDRGSYGYTF. CDR3 nucleotides: TGTGCCAGCAGTGTAAGGGACAGGGGATCCTATGGCTACACCTTC.

This chain joins TRBV28 and TRBJ2-7, with D possibly TRBD2 on 6 matching bases. Trimming removed 6 bases at V and 1 base at J, with 19 bases between. Per germline, CDR1 MDHEN and CDR2 SYDVKM. The CDR3 is made up of 16 amino acids. The CDR3, as DNA: TGTGCCAGCAGACCCCCCCCCGGGAGCGATTCCTACGAGCAGTACTTC. This gives the protein CASRPPPGSDSYEQYF. The whole variable domain, filled in from reference TRBV28 and TRBJ2-7, reads DVKVTQSSRYLVKRTGEKVFLECVQDMDHENMFWYRQDPGLGLRLIYFSYDVKMKEKGDIPEGYSVSREKKERFSLILESASTNQTSMYLCASRPPPGSDSYEQYFGPGTRLTVT.

The chain has TRBV15 and TRBJ2-1, with TRBD1 identical over 7 bases. Germline V gene lookup returns CDR1 LNHNV and CDR2 YYDKDF (reference sequence). With V trimmed by 5 bases and J by 2 bases, 6 bases remained unmatched. This CDR3 region has 15 residues. CDR3 coding DNA: TGTGCCACCAGCCCCCGGGACAGTCCCTACAATGAGCAGTTCTTC. Residues: CATSPRDSPYNEQFF. The full variable domain, with the rest looked up from reference TRBV15 and TRBJ2-1, is DAMVIQNPRYQVTQFGKPVTLSCSQTLNHNVMYWYQQKSSQAPKLLFHYYDKDFNNEADTPDNFQSRRPNTSFCFLDIRSPGLGDTAMYLCATSPRDSPYNEQFFGPGTRLTVL.

The genes are TRBV4-1 and TRBJ2-7, with D possibly matching TRBD1 (7 bases). Trimming pared 6 bases from V and 3 bases from J, leaving 18 bases between. The germline CDR1 and CDR2 sequences are MGHRA and YSYEKL. The CDR3 is made up of 15 amino acids. In nucleotides, the CDR3 is TGCGCCAGCAGATTATCAGCCCAGGGGGGCTACGAGCAGTACTTC. As protein: CASRLSAQGGYEQYF.

The V and J genes are TRBV5-6 and TRBJ1-3; D uncertain. Trimming removed 1 base at V and 0 bases at J, with 5 bases between. From germline, CDR1 is SGHDT and CDR2 YYEEEE. This CDR3 region has 14 residues. Here the CDR3 reads CASSLRVSGNTIYF. CDR3 DNA: TGTGCCAGCAGCTTGAGAGTCTCTGGAAACACCATATATTTT.

Regarding this clone: In the same sample, other DNA sequences code for this CDR3. J is TRBJ2-5 and V is TRBV2; D call uncertain. The CDR3 is 11 amino acids. The V and J ends lost 6 bases and 2 bases respectively, with 4 bases between them. Germline V gene data show CDR1 as SNHLY and CDR2 as FYNNEI. The CDR3 loop is CASSPQETQYF. The CDR3 DNA reads as TGTGCCAGCAGCCCACAAGAGACCCAGTACTTC.

The CDR3 loop reads CARSGAPGQAATNEKLFF. The CDR3 nucleotides are TGTGCCAGAAGCGGGGCTCCGGGACAGGCAGCAACTAATGAAAAACTGTTTTTT. The gene calls are TRBV5-3 and TRBJ1-4; 8 bases line up with TRBD1. TRBV5-3 is placed among ORFs of uncertain function. The CDR3 length is 18 residues. With V trimmed by 4 bases and J by 0 bases, 11 bases remained unmatched.

The genes are TRBV28 and TRBJ1-2; D call uncertain. The CDR3 is made up of 12 amino acids. Germline assignment: CDR1 MDHEN and CDR2 SYDVKM. V was pared by 11 bases and J by 7 bases, with 17 bases between. DNA for the CDR3: TGTGCCGTAAACAGCGGGCTGGGTGGCTACACCTTC. This sequence encodes CAVNSGLGGYTF.

The chain uses TRBV5-1 and TRBJ2-7; TRBD2 agrees at 11 bases. Germline loops: CDR1 SGHRS, CDR2 YFSETQ. The CDR3 runs to 15 residues. With 5 bases clipped from V and 6 bases from J, the junction kept 10 bases outside the gene matches. CDR3 loop: CASSFTSGSNSEQYF. CDR3 coding DNA: TGCGCCAGCAGTTTCACTAGCGGGAGTAATTCCGAGCAGTACTTC. Complete variable domain (other parts from reference TRBV5-1 and TRBJ2-7): KAGVTQTPRYLIKTRGQQVTLSCSPISGHRSVSWYQQTPGQGLQFLFEYFSETQRNKGNFPGRFSGRQFSNSRSEMNVSTLELGDSALYLCASSFTSGSNSEQYFGPGTRLTVT.

The chain has TRBV30 and TRBJ2-7; a possible D gene is TRBD2 (6 bases). The CDR3 loop spans 13 amino acids. Germline CDR1 and CDR2: GTSNPN and SVGIG (reference sequence). Trimming removed 0 bases at V and 7 bases at J, with 13 bases between. The CDR3 loop is CAWSVGDAGEQYF. The CDR3 DNA follows: TGTGCCTGGAGTGTGGGGGACGCGGGGGAGCAGTACTTC.

The V call is TRBV27, the J call TRBJ2-6; tentatively, D is TRBD2 (6 bases). V lost 3 bases and J lost 0, with 15 bases in between. Germline-derived CDR1 and CDR2 are MNHEY and SMNVEV (reference sequence). The CDR3 length is 18 residues. CDR3 in amino acids: CASSFWRGKSSGANVLTF. The CDR3 DNA is TGTGCCAGCAGTTTTTGGCGGGGTAAGAGCTCTGGGGCCAACGTCCTGACTTTC.

The CDR3 coding sequence is TGTGCCAGCAGCTTTATACTAGCGGGCACCACATACGAGCAGTACTTC. Its protein product is CASSFILAGTTYEQYF. The V and J genes are TRBV5-5 and TRBJ2-7, with TRBD2 matching over 9 bases. V lost 2 bases, J lost 4 bases, and 10 bases stayed unmatched. The CDR3 extends over 16 amino acids. CDR1 and CDR2 (germline): SGHKS, YYEKEE (reference sequence).

The V call is TRBV28, the J call TRBJ1-4; D gene unclear. CDR3 length: 15 residues. Germline-derived CDR1 and CDR2 are MDHEN and SYDVKM. Trimming left V 2 bases short and J 0 bases short, with 7 bases between. The CDR3 bases are TGTGCCAGCAGTTTAGTGACACCAACTAATGAAAAACTGTTTTTT. Translated, it gives CASSLVTPTNEKLFF. The complete variable domain, with remaining parts taken from reference TRBV28 and TRBJ1-4, reads DVKVTQSSRYLVKRTGEKVFLECVQDMDHENMFWYRQDPGLGLRLIYFSYDVKMKEKGDIPEGYSVSREKKERFSLILESASTNQTSMYLCASSLVTPTNEKLFFGSGTQLSVL.

Of note for this clone: At one of its ends the junction is not consistent with the germline gene, which may arise from a read error. The chain combines TRBV7-3 with TRBJ2-7; 10 bases are shared with TRBD1. The CDR3 has 13 residues. Germline values: CDR1 SGHTA, CDR2 FQGTGA. The CDR3 DNA follows: TGTGCTAGCAGCCCGGACAGGGGGAACGAGCAGTACTTC. Protein: CASSPDRGNEQYF.

The V call is TRBV5-1, the J call TRBJ1-2; D is uncertain. The CDR3 runs to 15 residues. Trimming stripped 3 bases from V and 2 bases from J, with 14 bases between. The V gene's germline CDR1 is SGHRS and CDR2 YFSETQ. CDR3 in DNA: TGCGCCAGCAGCTCGGAGGCCGGTACGAACTATGGCTACACCTTC. It encodes CASSSEAGTNYGYTF.

This clone was counted once. The rearrangement links TRBV7-3 to TRBJ2-2; TRBD2 matches 9 bases. The CDR3 extends over 16 amino acids. The J segment lost 1 base and the V segment lost 6 bases, leaving 6 bases of the junction unmatched. Germline V CDR1 and CDR2: SGHTA, FQGTGA. CDR3 loop: CASRTRTSENTGELFF. CDR3 in DNA: TGTGCCAGCAGGACGCGGACTAGCGAGAACACCGGGGAGCTGTTTTTT.

The chain joins TRBV12-5 to TRBJ1-1; D remains ambiguous. V lost 1 base and J 1 base, leaving 7 bases between the germline ends. The CDR3 sequence is 14 residues long. The germline gives CDR1 LGHNT, CDR2 FRNRAP. The CDR3 DNA is TGTGCTAGTGGTTTGGACAGCTCGAACACTGAAGCTTTCTTT. Protein product: CASGLDSSNTEAFF.

The chain recombines TRBV27 with TRBJ1-5, with D uncertain. Trimming stripped 8 bases from V and 6 bases from J, with 14 bases between. The CDR3 extends over 13 amino acids. From germline, CDR1 is MNHEY and CDR2 SMNVEV (reference sequence). The DNA of the CDR3 is TGTGCCAGCCGTCCCGGGCGGGTTCAGCCCCAGCATTTT. This gives the protein CASRPGRVQPQHF.

The CDR3 bases are TGCGCCAGCAGCTCACTTAGTAGCTACGAGCAGTACTTC. It codes for CASSSLSSYEQYF. This chain connects TRBV5-1 to TRBJ2-7; the D is unclear. From germline, CDR1 is SGHRS and CDR2 YFSETQ. The CDR3 is 13 amino acids. V was clipped by 3 bases and J by 3 bases, with 10 bases between them.

The CDR3 nucleotides are TGTGCCAGCAGTCCTGACAGGGAGGCTAATGAAAAACTGTTTTTT. Its translation is CASSPDREANEKLFF. V gene TRBV28 combines with J gene TRBJ1-4; TRBD1 aligns across 7 bases. Trimming at V came to 5 bases and at J to 3 bases, leaving 6 bases not matched to a gene. The CDR3 totals 15 residues. From germline, CDR1 is MDHEN and CDR2 SYDVKM.

This clone was picked up one time. The V and J genes are TRBV2 and TRBJ2-7, with D possibly TRBD2 on 6 matching bases. Germline assignment: CDR1 SNHLY and CDR2 FYNNEI. The CDR3 runs to 12 residues. Trimming left V 1 base short and J 13 bases short, with 14 bases between. CDR3 residues: CASSEDRGTPYF. In DNA, the CDR3 is TGTGCCAGCAGTGAAGATCGGGGGACTCCTTACTTC.